Following are 28 T cell receptor beta chains from one sample sequenced in a study of vaccination and CD4 T cells after COVID-19. Antigens for these TCRs are unknown. Regarding treatment: roughly ten-day PBMC culture with coronavirus spike peptide pools or control peptides (ViraFEST assay). Oncomine TCR Beta short-read sequencing was applied to DNA from cultured CD4+ T cells. TCRdb reanalysed the PCR reads using MiXCR and keeps one entry per CDR3 protein. The sample holds tens of thousands of distinct CDR3 sequences, under 45% seen once. Sequencing was performed on CD4+ T cells from blood, cultured in vitro, taken before SARS-CoV-2 vaccination. These TCRs come from a human donor who received a COVID-19 vaccine.

This rearrangement joins TRBV15 to TRBJ1-4; D may be TRBD1 (6 bases). The CDR3 consists of 15 residues. The V gene's germline CDR1 is LNHNV and CDR2 YYDKDF (reference sequence). Trimming shortened V by 5 bases and J by 5 bases, and 15 bases separated the two germline ends. In DNA, the CDR3 is TGTGCCACCAGCCCACAGGGTCTACGGAATGAAAAACTGTTTTTT. Its translation: CATSPQGLRNEKLFF. The whole variable domain, filled in from reference TRBV15 and TRBJ1-4, reads DAMVIQNPRYQVTQFGKPVTLSCSQTLNHNVMYWYQQKSSQAPKLLFHYYDKDFNNEADTPDNFQSRRPNTSFCFLDIRSPGLGDTAMYLCATSPQGLRNEKLFFGSGTQLSVL.

The chain couples TRBV2 to TRBJ2-7; D unresolved. Germline V lookup: CDR1 SNHLY, CDR2 FYNNEI. The CDR3 loop spans 10 amino acids. Between the trimmed V and J ends, which lost 8 bases and 3 bases, there was a span of 5 bases. This chain's CDR3 is CASSNYEQYF. CDR3 nucleotides: TGTGCCAGCTCGAACTACGAGCAGTACTTC.

This chain uses TRBV7-2 with TRBJ1-1, with D unresolved. There are 13 residues in the CDR3. Trimming shortened V by 5 bases and J by 1 base, and 8 bases separated the two germline ends. CDR1 SGHTA and CDR2 FQGNSA come from the germline V gene. As DNA, the CDR3 is TGTGCCAGCAGCCCCTCCCCGAACACTGAAGCTTTCTTT. Protein: CASSPSPNTEAFF. The entire variable domain, with the rest obtained from reference TRBV7-2 and TRBJ1-1, is as follows: GAGVSQSPSNKVTEKGKDVELRCDPISGHTALYWYRQSLGQGLEFLIYFQGNSAPDKSGLPSDRFSAERTGGSVSTLTIQRTQQEDSAVYLCASSPSPNTEAFFGQGTRLTVV.

The chain uses TRBV2 and TRBJ2-1; a weak D match, TRBD1 (5 bases). Germline V lookup: CDR1 SNHLY, CDR2 FYNNEI. Trimming left V 0 bases short and J 6 bases short, with 12 bases between. CDR3 length equals 15 residues. CDR3 loop: CASSEAPQVGNEQFF. As DNA, the CDR3 is TGTGCCAGCAGTGAAGCGCCACAGGTTGGCAATGAGCAGTTCTTC.

The V call is TRBV20-1, the J call TRBJ1-5; 7 nucleotides agree with TRBD1. CDR1 DFQATT and CDR2 SNEGSKA come from the germline V gene (reference sequence). V lost 4 bases and J lost 4; bases outside the gene matches: 10. The CDR3 has 15 residues. This chain's CDR3 is CSAMAQGQLNQPQHF. In DNA form, the CDR3 reads TGCAGTGCTATGGCGCAGGGACAGCTTAATCAGCCCCAGCATTTT.

This chain uses TRBV30 with TRBJ2-3, with 7 bases fitting TRBD2. This CDR3 spans 13 amino acids. Germline CDR1 GTSNPN, CDR2 SVGIG (reference sequence). Trimming removed 1 base from V and 4 bases from J; junction bases left unmatched: 2. The CDR3 region is CAWSGTSADTQYF. The CDR3 region has the DNA TGTGCCTGGAGTGGCACTAGCGCAGATACGCAGTATTTT.

The rearrangement links TRBV20-1 to TRBJ2-3; 7 bases are a match to TRBD2. The CDR3 has 15 residues. The V gene's germline CDR1 is DFQATT and CDR2 SNEGSKA (reference sequence). Germline trimming cut 1 base from V and 0 bases from J; bases unmatched to any gene: 4. The CDR3 region has the DNA TGCAGTGCTAGAGTCCCTAGCGGAAGCACAGATACGCAGTATTTT. It is translated as CSARVPSGSTDTQYF.

The V gene is TRBV7-9, the J gene TRBJ1-6, with 7 bases aligning to TRBD1. The CDR3 sequence is 15 residues long. Germline assignment: CDR1 SEHNR and CDR2 FQNEAQ (reference sequence). The J segment lost 5 bases and the V segment lost 3 bases, leaving 4 bases of the junction unmatched. This CDR3 is CASSFGTADNSPLHF. CDR3 nucleotide sequence: TGTGCCAGCAGCTTCGGGACAGCTGATAATTCACCCCTCCACTTT.

This chain uses TRBV5-1 with TRBJ2-2, with TRBD1 as a possible D gene (6 bases). V lost 0 bases to trimming and J lost 2 bases, with 14 bases between them. This CDR3 comprises 17 residues. Germline values: CDR1 SGHRS, CDR2 YFSETQ. The CDR3 sequence: CASSLVVVGTNTGELFF. The CDR3 nucleotides are TGCGCCAGCAGCTTGGTAGTTGTTGGGACAAACACCGGGGAGCTGTTTTTT.

DNA for the CDR3: TGTGCCAGCAGTGAAGTTAGGACTAGCGGGGGGGCCTTCCGATCCACAGATACGCAGTATTTT. Residues: CASSEVRTSGGAFRSTDTQYF. The rearrangement uses TRBV6-1 and TRBJ2-3, with TRBD2 identical over 15 bases. The CDR3 spans 21 residues. V lost 1 base and J lost 2; bases outside the gene matches: 13. Germline V CDR1 and CDR2: MNHNS, SASEGT.

This sequence joins TRBV5-1 and TRBJ2-3; D is ambiguous. This CDR3 has 11 amino acids. Germline values: CDR1 SGHRS, CDR2 YFSETQ. V was trimmed by 0 bases and J by 6 bases, leaving 2 bases between them. The CDR3 loop reads CASSLADTQYF. The CDR3 DNA reads as TGCGCCAGCAGCTTGGCGGATACGCAGTATTTT.

The rearrangement uses TRBV6-5 and TRBJ2-5; TRBD1 matches at 9 bases. CDR3 length: 16 amino acids. Germline lookup yields CDR1 MNHEY and CDR2 SVGAGI. The V segment lost 0 bases and the J segment 1 base; nucleotides outside the gene matches: 3. The CDR3 nucleotides are TGTGCCAGCAGTTACTCCGGGACAGGGTTCCAAGAGACCCAGTACTTC. It specifies CASSYSGTGFQETQYF.

The chain uses TRBV5-4 and TRBJ2-5; 8 bases fit TRBD2. Germline CDR1 reads SGHNT; CDR2 reads YYREEE (reference sequence). With 4 bases clipped from V and 5 bases from J, the junction kept 16 bases outside the gene matches. The CDR3 has 17 residues. The CDR3 loop reads CASSQDSGTSVWETQYF. Written as DNA, the CDR3 is TGTGCCAGCAGCCAAGATTCCGGGACTAGTGTGTGGGAGACCCAGTACTTC.

The CDR3 bases are TGTGCCAGTAGTCAAAGGACAGTTAGGACTGAAGCTTTCTTT. It codes for CASSQRTVRTEAFF. The genes are TRBV19 and TRBJ1-1; possible D gene TRBD1, 6 bases. The CDR3 has 14 residues. Deletions cut 5 bases from V and 5 bases from J, with 15 bases between. CDR1 is LNHDA and CDR2 is SQIVND in the germline V gene (reference sequence).

CDR3 amino acids: CSARAGGRETQYF. CDR3 in DNA: TGCAGTGCTAGAGCTGGGGGGCGAGAGACCCAGTACTTC. This rearrangement joins TRBV20-1 to TRBJ2-5; either TRBD1 or TRBD2 may fit D (6 bases each). V lost 1 base and J lost 4, with 10 bases in between. Germline V gene sequence: CDR1 DFQATT, CDR2 SNEGSKA (reference sequence). There are 13 residues in the CDR3.

The chain couples TRBV19 to TRBJ2-5, with unresolved D. This CDR3 has 15 amino acids. Between the trimmed V and J ends, which lost 3 bases and 5 bases, there was a span of 16 bases. Germline values: CDR1 LNHDA, CDR2 SQIVND (reference sequence). Here the CDR3 DNA reads TGTGCCAGTAGTATCTTTCCTCCCGAGGCGGAGACCCAGTACTTC. This codes for CASSIFPPEAETQYF.

J is TRBJ2-3 and V is TRBV2; 8 bases are a match to TRBD2. The CDR3 is 15 residues long. The trim removed 8 bases at V and 2 bases at J, leaving 9 bases unmatched. Germline lookup yields CDR1 SNHLY and CDR2 FYNNEI. As DNA, the CDR3 is TGTGCCAGCGGATACGGGGGGGCCTCCACAGATACGCAGTATTTT. Amino acids: CASGYGGASTDTQYF.

This clonotype is classed as medium-sized. V and J are TRBV7-2 and TRBJ1-2; D ambiguous. The CDR3 spans 15 residues. The V end lost 1 base, the J end lost 4 bases, and 13 bases lay between the germline ends. The germline V gene encodes CDR1 SGHTA and CDR2 FQGNSA. CDR3 nucleotides: TGTGCCAGCAGCTTAGGACCACAGTCCTCCTATGGCTACACCTTC. This encodes CASSLGPQSSYGYTF.

The rearrangement uses TRBV6-1 and TRBJ2-2; 9 nucleotides line up with TRBD2. This CDR3 is built from 17 residues. CDR1 and CDR2 from the germline V gene are MNHNS and SASEGT. V dropped 7 bases and J dropped 0; count of bases not matched to a gene: 9. CDR3 protein: CASTPQAGGANTGELFF. CDR3 coding DNA: TGTGCCAGCACCCCACAAGCGGGGGGCGCGAACACCGGGGAGCTGTTTTTT.

This clonotype was picked up one time. V and J are TRBV10-3 and TRBJ2-7, with D possibly matching TRBD1 (5 bases). Germline V gene lookup returns CDR1 ENHRY and CDR2 SYGVKD. This CDR3 has 13 amino acids. V was pared by 2 bases and J by 2 bases, with 7 bases between. This chain's CDR3 is CAISEKGPYEQYF. The CDR3 DNA reads TGTGCCATCAGTGAGAAGGGGCCCTACGAGCAGTACTTC.

The chain employs TRBV6-5 and TRBJ1-6; the match to TRBD1 covers 9 bases. CDR3 length equals 16 residues. With 0 bases clipped from V and 8 bases from J, the junction kept 5 bases outside the gene matches. Germline-derived CDR1 and CDR2 are MNHEY and SVGAGI. This CDR3 is CASSYSAGQGYSPLHF. The DNA for the CDR3 is TGTGCCAGCAGTTACTCGGCGGGACAGGGCTATTCACCCCTCCACTTT.

This clonotype was detected a few times. The chain employs TRBV27 and TRBJ2-1; TRBD2 agrees at 11 bases. V lost 4 bases to trimming and J lost 4 bases; unmatched junction nucleotides: 3. Looked up from germline, CDR1 is MNHEY and CDR2 is SMNVEV (reference sequence). CDR3 length: 15 amino acids. The CDR3 spells CASSSLAGGYNEQFF. The CDR3 DNA sequence: TGTGCCAGCAGTTCTCTAGCGGGGGGATACAATGAGCAGTTCTTC.

This clonotype was detected a few times. This chain links TRBV7-2 with TRBJ1-6; D is ambiguous. CDR3 length: 15 residues. Germline CDR1 SGHTA, CDR2 FQGNSA. The V and J ends lost 3 bases and 7 bases respectively, with 13 bases between them. CDR3 DNA sequence: TGTGCCAGCAGCTTGGACCCCGATGGGAATTCACCCCTCCACTTT. Translating it yields CASSLDPDGNSPLHF. The variable domain in full, completed from reference TRBV7-2 and TRBJ1-6, reads GAGVSQSPSNKVTEKGKDVELRCDPISGHTALYWYRQSLGQGLEFLIYFQGNSAPDKSGLPSDRFSAERTGGSVSTLTIQRTQQEDSAVYLCASSLDPDGNSPLHFGNGTRLTVT.

This rearrangement joins TRBV15 to TRBJ2-3; D gene ambiguous. The V gene lost 2 bases and the J gene lost 2 bases, with 14 bases spanning the gap. Germline V gene sequence: CDR1 LNHNV, CDR2 YYDKDF (reference sequence). The CDR3 sequence is 16 residues long. Written as DNA, the CDR3 is TGTGCCACCAGCAGATACCCAATACCCGTCACAGATACGCAGTATTTT. Residues: CATSRYPIPVTDTQYF.

V and J are TRBV5-8 and TRBJ2-5; TRBD2 aligns across 10 bases. Germline V gene data show CDR1 as SGHTS and CDR2 as YDEGEE. The CDR3 spans 15 residues. J gave up 4 bases and V 7 bases, and 10 bases lay outside the gene matches. This chain's CDR3 is CASSSSSGGGETQYF. The CDR3 nucleotides are TGTGCCAGCTCCAGCTCTAGCGGGGGAGGAGAGACCCAGTACTTC.

The chain uses TRBV7-9 and TRBJ1-1; unclear D gene. V was cut by 1 base and J by 6 bases, with 9 bases left in between. Germline-derived CDR1 and CDR2 are SEHNR and FQNEAQ (reference sequence). The CDR3 has 13 amino acids. CDR3 nucleotides: TGTGCCAGCAGCTTAGAAGTATCCGCTGAAGCTTTCTTT. Its protein product is CASSLEVSAEAFF.

This clonotype appeared once. The V call is TRBV15, the J call TRBJ2-7; TRBD2 might be the D (6 bases). CDR3 length equals 16 residues. Germline V CDR1 and CDR2: LNHNV, YYDKDF (reference sequence). Trimming left V 1 base short and J 3 bases short, with 16 bases between. The CDR3 nucleotides read TGTGCCACCAGCAGAGGCGGCGGGGTGGGGAACTACGAGCAGTACTTC. It translates to CATSRGGGVGNYEQYF.

This chain links TRBV5-6 with TRBJ1-6; 10 nucleotides line up with TRBD1. Germline-derived CDR1 and CDR2 are SGHDT and YYEEEE. CDR3 length equals 16 residues. V gave up 0 bases and J gave up 8 bases; unmatched junction bases: 5. CDR3 loop: CASSLGTGQGDSPLHF. The CDR3 coding sequence is TGTGCCAGCAGCTTGGGGACCGGACAGGGGGATTCACCCCTCCACTTT.